This paragraph reports one TCR beta chain. What this receptor recognizes is not known. Base qualities are not at hand, and no much larger clone is one base apart. Based on the germline V gene, the CDR1 and CDR2 sequences are SGHVS and FNYEAQ. The CDR3 runs 15 amino acids, cysteine and phenylalanine included. Only CDR3 DNA remains: 45 bases, in frame from the first base. Trimming removed 5 bases from V and 1 base from J, leaving 13 bases between the germline ends. The sample belongs to a study of shared clonotypes between healthy human individuals (dated by TCRdb to 2020 to 2022). Turning to the overall study: Three men and a couple of women, aged 18 to 49 years, made up the cohort. For each donor, three plates each were used for CD4 naive and CD4 memory, two plates were used for CD8 naive, and one plate was used for CD8 memory. To estimate repertoire size and how much clonotype sharing occurs between individuals, the study deeply sequenced the blood TCR repertoires of five healthy adults. To increase sequencing depth and limit assay-specific biases, TCR repertoire library preparation and sequencing were carried out by different laboratories using diverse techniques. Per donor, leukapheresis produced somewhere between about 0.94 and 8.9 billion PBMCs. The full study reports these points: Rarefaction of sorted-subset datasets indicated incomplete sequencing despite the large sequencing depth. Sampling was restricted to blood, and TCR repertoires in tissue are likely to differ from TCR repertoires in blood. Sharing across a handful of donors was observed for 5% to 6.5% of naive CD4, 3% to 4% of naive CD8, around 2.5% of memory CD4, and around 0.42% of memory CD8 clonotypes. Based on pairwise subsampling, the degree of clonotype sharing among donors was expected to be affected by sequencing depth. Estimated clonotype richness was generally larger for naive than for memory subsets. Higher generation probabilities were observed for clonotypes shared by all four sorted-subset donors than for non-shared clonotypes. Because the study included only a small number of donors, the genetic and exposure-history diversity represented was limited.

Donors were healthy HIV-negative adults with no recently reported acute infections or vaccinations. Only Caucasian adults living in Nashville, Tennessee, USA were represented among the donors. CD4+ T cells were enriched by magnetic negative selection; naive cells were then positively selected on CD45RA, and the negative fraction formed the memory subset. Blood was obtained by leukapheresis, after which PBMCs were separated by Ficoll-Histopaque density gradient centrifugation and cryopreserved in liquid nitrogen vapor phase. Analytical flow cytometry was used to check the purity and quantity of every magnetically sorted T cell population. Genomic DNA was isolated from every sorted fraction and measured by UV absorbance on a Nanodrop 2000c. TCR CDR3 regions were amplified from genomic DNA by multiplex PCR using the deep immunoSEQ assay. Genomic DNA extracted from each cell subset was distributed evenly over all wells of several immunoSEQ 96-well plates, and each plate served as one replicate. Each replicate PCR for sorted subsets received about 180 ng genomic DNA, equal to tens of thousands of T cell genomes. The purified libraries were quantified using a Qubit 3.0 fluorometer, sized with a Bioanalyzer 2100, and then quantified again using the KAPA Library Quantification kit. A separate single-read 150-cycle Illumina NextSeq 550 flow cell was used to sequence each immunoSEQ 96-well plate. Concerning the study's data processing: Because only junctional sequences without quality scores were contained in the immunoSEQ output, filtering matching that applied to full-length reads could not be performed. Sequences were annotated with PyIR, a Python wrapper for IgBLAST v1.9, and V/J genes and CDR3 were assigned using IMGT germline references. Reads with weak V/J assignments (E-value above 1e-6), missing CDR3, stop codons, out-of-frame junctions, or ambiguous translated residues were removed. V3J clonotypes were defined by identical inferred V gene, J gene, and CDR3 amino acid sequence. Percentage overlap between repertoires was computed as shared unique clonotypes divided by the size of the smaller repertoire. RTK rarefaction, the Chao1 estimator, and Recon v2.1 estimates of unobserved clonotypes were used to assess repertoire richness. For all TCRbeta clonotypes obtained by the gDNA method from a handful of donors, generation probabilities were computed with OLGA. The table comes from immuneACCESS by way of TCRdb, which keeps in-frame sequences with V and J called. Part of the clones is missing from these tables; in studies checked, under half for an unresolved V gene and the rest for unknown reasons. V and J calls and clone size are those listed in that table; D and trimming were worked out from the DNA. This sample gives millions of clones in total; 95% of them show up just once. The ten largest make up under 0.15% of the sample.

This sequence uses TRBV7-6 and TRBJ2-3, and possibly TRBD1, on 6 matching bases. Sequenced sample: naive CD4+ T cells sorted from blood. This sample's cell subset or site label indicates: CD45RA+ positively selected. The receptor's source is a man younger than 35 in good health. The sequence in DNA is TGTGCCAGCAGCGCTGGGGGACACGGCACAGATACGCAGTATTTT. Translated, it reads CASSAGGHGTDTQYF.